Below, one TCR beta chain is given with its context. The data derive from a study of T cells in Graves' hyperthyroidism and ophthalmopathy. PBMCs were obtained from 10 ml fresh peripheral blood. RNA transcripts provided the source from which TCR beta CDR3 regions were amplified. HTBI primers were used for first-round RT-PCR of the TCR CDR3. Each CDR3 protein gets one entry after TCRdb re-called the multiplex PCR reads with MiXCR. The sample consists of 500,000 to 750,000 distinct CDR3 sequences, 15% to 18% of them appearing once. Germline-derived CDR1 and CDR2 are DFQATT and SNEGSKA (reference sequence). This CDR3 comprises 12 residues. Trimming removed 3 bases at V and 1 base at J, with 6 bases between.

Sample: blood. The sequence was collected from a woman in her twenties or thirties with Graves' hyperthyroidism. The genes are TRBV20-1 and TRBJ1-1; unclear D gene. The CDR3 here is CSARRPNTEAFF. For the CDR3, the DNA is TGCAGTGCTAGGAGACCGAACACTGAAGCTTTCTTT.